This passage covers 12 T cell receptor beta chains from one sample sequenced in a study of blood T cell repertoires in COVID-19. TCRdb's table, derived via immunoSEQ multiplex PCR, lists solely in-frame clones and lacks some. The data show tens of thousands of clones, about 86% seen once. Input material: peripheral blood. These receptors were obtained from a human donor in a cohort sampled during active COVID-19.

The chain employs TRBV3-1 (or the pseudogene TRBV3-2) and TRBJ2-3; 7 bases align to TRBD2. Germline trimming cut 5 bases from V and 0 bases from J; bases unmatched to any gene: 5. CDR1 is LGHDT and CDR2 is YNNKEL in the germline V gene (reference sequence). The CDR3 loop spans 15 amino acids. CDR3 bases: TGTGCCAGCAGCTTATCCGGGGGGAGCACAGATACGCAGTATTTT. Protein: CASSLSGGSTDTQYF.

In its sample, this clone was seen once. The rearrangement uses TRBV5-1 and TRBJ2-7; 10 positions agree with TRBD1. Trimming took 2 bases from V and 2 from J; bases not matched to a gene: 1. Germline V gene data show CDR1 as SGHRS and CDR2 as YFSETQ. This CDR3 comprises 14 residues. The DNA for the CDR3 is TGCGCCAGCAGCTTTGGGACAGGGGCCTACGAGCAGTACTTC. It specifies CASSFGTGAYEQYF.

The DNA of the CDR3 is TGCGCCAGCAGCCAAGATTCTGGGACTTCAGGCTACACCTTC. Translated, it gives CASSQDSGTSGYTF. This rearrangement joins TRBV4-1 to TRBJ1-2; D is perhaps TRBD1 (5 bases). Germline CDR1 MGHRA, CDR2 YSYEKL. The CDR3 covers 14 residues. Trimming pared 0 bases from V and 8 bases from J, leaving 13 bases between.

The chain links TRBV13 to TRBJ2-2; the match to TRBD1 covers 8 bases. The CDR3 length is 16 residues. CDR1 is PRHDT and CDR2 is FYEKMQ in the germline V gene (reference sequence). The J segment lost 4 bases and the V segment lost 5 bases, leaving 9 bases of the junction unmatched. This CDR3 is CASSIKQGVGTGELFF. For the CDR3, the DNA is TGTGCCAGCAGCATAAAACAGGGGGTAGGCACCGGGGAGCTGTTTTTT.

CDR3 amino acids: CASRFGTGLNEQFF. For the CDR3, the DNA is TGTGCCAGCAGGTTCGGGACAGGGTTAAATGAGCAGTTCTTC. The chain carries TRBV5-5 and TRBJ2-1, with 9 nucleotides matching TRBD1. Germline CDR1 is SGHKS and CDR2 is YYEKEE (reference sequence). The CDR3 spans 14 residues. V dropped 5 bases and J dropped 7; count of bases not matched to a gene: 7.

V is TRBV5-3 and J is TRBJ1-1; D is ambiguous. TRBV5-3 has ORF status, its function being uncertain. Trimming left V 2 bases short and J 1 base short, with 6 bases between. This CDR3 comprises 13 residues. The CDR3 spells CARSFRGNTEAFF. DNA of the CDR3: TGTGCCAGAAGCTTCCGGGGGAACACTGAAGCTTTCTTT.

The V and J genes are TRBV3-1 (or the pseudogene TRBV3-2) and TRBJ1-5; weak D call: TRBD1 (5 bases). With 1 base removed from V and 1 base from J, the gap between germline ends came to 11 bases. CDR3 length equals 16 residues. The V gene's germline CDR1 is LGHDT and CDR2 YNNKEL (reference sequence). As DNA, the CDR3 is TGTGCCAGCAGCCAAGGGGCAGGGTTCAGCAATCAGCCCCAGCATTTT. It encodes CASSQGAGFSNQPQHF.

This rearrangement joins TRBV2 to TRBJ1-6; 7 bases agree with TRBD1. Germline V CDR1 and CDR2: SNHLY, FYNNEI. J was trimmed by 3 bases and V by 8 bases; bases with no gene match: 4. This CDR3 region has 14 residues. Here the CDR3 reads CASSQGNYNSPLHF. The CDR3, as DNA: TGTGCCAGCTCACAGGGGAACTATAATTCACCCCTCCACTTT.

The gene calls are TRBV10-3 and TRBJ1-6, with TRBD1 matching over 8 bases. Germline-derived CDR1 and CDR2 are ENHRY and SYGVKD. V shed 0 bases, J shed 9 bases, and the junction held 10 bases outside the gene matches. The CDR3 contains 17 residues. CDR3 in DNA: TGTGCCATCAGTGAGTCCGGGTATGGACAGGGAGGTTCACCCCTCCACTTT. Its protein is CAISESGYGQGGSPLHF.

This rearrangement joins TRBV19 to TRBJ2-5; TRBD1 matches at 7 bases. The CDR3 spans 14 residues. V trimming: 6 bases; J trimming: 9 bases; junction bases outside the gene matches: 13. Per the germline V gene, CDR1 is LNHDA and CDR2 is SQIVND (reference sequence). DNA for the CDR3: TGTGCCAGTAGGCCAACAGGGGCCCGCGCCCCCCAGTACTTC. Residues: CASRPTGARAPQYF.

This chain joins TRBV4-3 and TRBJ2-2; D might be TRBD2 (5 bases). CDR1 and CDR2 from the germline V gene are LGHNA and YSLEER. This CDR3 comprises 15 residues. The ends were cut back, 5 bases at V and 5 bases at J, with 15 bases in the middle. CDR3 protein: CASSSGSFGTGELFF. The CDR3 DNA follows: TGCGCCAGCAGCTCGGGGAGCTTTGGGACCGGGGAGCTGTTTTTT.

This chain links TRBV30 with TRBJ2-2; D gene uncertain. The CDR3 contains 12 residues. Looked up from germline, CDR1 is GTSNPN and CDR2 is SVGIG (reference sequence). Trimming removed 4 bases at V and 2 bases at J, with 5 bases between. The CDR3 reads CAWTKNTGELFF. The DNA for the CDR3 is TGTGCCTGGACTAAAAACACCGGGGAGCTGTTTTTT.